This T cell receptor (beta chain) was identified during a study of T cell clusters in autoimmune cytopenias (dated by TCRdb to the late 2010s). For context, the study as a whole: The median TRB sequencing depth was around 55,000 reads per sample, and the median number of distinct TRB clonotypes was about 2,500 per sample. Peripheral blood TRB and IGH repertoires were sequenced in autoimmune cytopenia patients at active disease and during treatment follow-up, alongside healthy, CLL and autoimmune hepatitis controls. The study aimed to test whether autoimmune cytopenia patients carry a disease-specific immune repertoire signature usable as a blood-based biomarker. On the study overall, not on this receptor specifically: In the comparison of secondary cytopenia with CLL, the cluster-lack signature was not observed, apparently because the dominant lymphoma-associated repertoire masked the signature. GLIPH results suggested that primary autoimmune cytopenia patients were missing physiological T cell clusters, with 50 or so clusters found only in healthy donors compared with approximately 16 found only in patients. TRB repertoire shifts, with less even repertoires in secondary cytopenia and CLL, mostly reflected lymphoma bias rather than autoimmunity. Healthy donors had almost three times as many exclusive TRB clusters as active autoimmune hepatitis patients, a finding consistent with an autoimmunity-wide signature. The T cell clusters were defined in silico only, and their functional role remained to be validated experimentally.

A count is missing, but by frequency this clonotype is medium-sized (0.01 to 0.1%). Its specific antigen is unknown. TRB rearrangements were amplified by multiplex PCR following a touch-down protocol, with the TRB-A and TRB-B primer pools mixed in one tube. Illumina adapters and sample indices were attached to the amplicons through two consecutive PCR reactions using Phusion HS II polymerase. The amplicons were purified from gel with the NucleoSpin Gel and PCR Clean-up kit, after which the amplicons were quantified by Qubit and checked for quality on an Agilent 2100 Bioanalyzer. Sequencing of the libraries was done on an Illumina MiSeq with paired-end, single-indexed, 600-cycle runs. The authors processed their data as follows. TRB reads were aligned and assembled with MiXCR version 2.1.12 using the default MiXCR reference library. A clone was defined by each unique CDR3 nucleotide sequence, and the analysis included only productive sequences with two or more reads. Repertoire diversity was assessed by alpha-parameterized diversity profiles (alpha 0 to 5), including Shannon (alpha 1) and Simpson (alpha 2) indices, computed with an R script. Combinatorial TRB VJ usage was computed with the tcR package and compared between cohorts by principal component analysis with ade4. TCRbeta CDR3s were clustered with GLIPH on cohort pairs matched by age and read depth, and cluster frequencies were compared by Wilcoxon test. TCRdb reprocessed the reads, so every CDR3 protein sequence counts as one entry and DNA is not shown. TCRdb, not the original authors, processed these V and J calls. The data table for this sample lists 5,500 to 8,500 distinct CDR3 sequences. The top ten clonotypes cover roughly 25% of the sample.

Each sample's TRB amplification started from around 260 ng of peripheral blood genomic DNA, which corresponds to 38,000 or so genome equivalents. The germline V gene (reference sequence) gives CDR1 as SEHNR and CDR2 as FQNEAQ. There are 12 amino acids in the CDR3, from cysteine to phenylalanine inclusive. No nucleotide data were recorded. This receptor was taken from a human donor with an autoimmune cytopenia or autoimmune hepatitis (not recorded which). The chain is encoded by TRBV7-9 joined to TRBJ2-5. The sequencing input was peripheral blood. The CDR3 reads as follows: CASSQRAETQYF.